The next 27 T cell receptor beta chains were all read from a single sample in a study of CD8+CD57+ T cells in acquired aplastic anemia. Genomic DNA templated the TCR beta VDJ and CDR3 profiling. TCRdb re-analysed the reads in MiXCR, keeping a single row per CDR3 protein. Among 160,000 or so distinct CDR3 sequences, 40% to 55% were seen once, and the ten largest hold 2.5% to 3%. Sequencing involved patients with CD8+CD57+ cell expansion previously shown by flow cytometry. The specimen was sorted CD4+, CD8+, or CD8+CD57+ T cells (not recorded which) from PBMCs. All receptors derive from a human donor with aplastic anemia.

The chain has TRBV19 and TRBJ1-5, with D possibly TRBD1 on 5 matching bases. Deletions cut 0 bases from V and 0 bases from J, with 12 bases between. Per germline, CDR1 LNHDA and CDR2 SQIVND (reference sequence). This CDR3 is built from 17 residues. CDR3 region: CASSIDQTDISNQPQHF. The CDR3 nucleotides are TGTGCCAGTAGTATAGATCAGACAGATATTAGCAATCAGCCCCAGCATTTT.

A word on this clonotype: A much more abundant neighbour one base away suggests this may be a read error. The rearrangement links TRBV29-1 to TRBJ2-4; the D gene could be TRBD1 or TRBD2 (6 bases each). V lost 5 bases and J lost 5, with 10 bases in between. The CDR3 consists of 12 residues. Germline V gene data show CDR1 as SQVTM and CDR2 as ANQGSEA. The DNA for the CDR3 is TGCAGCGTTAATGGGGGGCAAAACATTCAGTACTTC. Its protein product is CSVNGGQNIQYF.

In this sample, this clonotype turned up many times. V gene TRBV5-1 combines with J gene TRBJ2-5; D might be TRBD2 (6 bases). Trimming took off 4 bases at V and 5 bases at J, with 18 bases between the two ends. This CDR3 has 15 amino acids. Looked up from germline, CDR1 is SGHRS and CDR2 is YFSETQ. The CDR3 spells CASSTGADRGETQYF. For the CDR3, the DNA is TGCGCCAGCAGCACCGGGGCGGACCGGGGGGAGACCCAGTACTTC. Looking up the rest from reference TRBV5-1 and TRBJ2-5 gives the full variable domain: KAGVTQTPRYLIKTRGQQVTLSCSPISGHRSVSWYQQTPGQGLQFLFEYFSETQRNKGNFPGRFSGRQFSNSRSEMNVSTLELGDSALYLCASSTGADRGETQYFGPGTRLLVL.

This clonotype was observed many times. V gene TRBV15 combines with J gene TRBJ1-1; TRBD1 might be the D (5 bases). Germline lookup yields CDR1 LNHNV and CDR2 YYDKDF (reference sequence). Trimming took off 1 base at V and 3 bases at J, with 9 bases between the two ends. CDR3 size: 14 residues. The chain's CDR3 is CATSRGTGDTEAFF. The CDR3, as DNA: TGTGCCACCAGCAGAGGGACGGGGGACACTGAAGCTTTCTTT.

The V and J genes are TRBV7-2 and TRBJ2-2, with unresolved D. Trimming left V 3 bases short and J 5 bases short, with 7 bases between. CDR1 and CDR2 from the germline V gene are SGHTA and FQGNSA. The CDR3 totals 13 residues. CDR3 protein: CASSFGWTGELFF. CDR3 sequence (DNA): TGTGCCAGCAGCTTCGGGTGGACCGGGGAGCTGTTTTTT.

This clonotype was counted at least ten times. The chain has TRBV11-1 and TRBJ1-1, with D unclear. Between the trimmed V and J ends, which lost 5 bases and 5 bases, there was a span of 12 bases. Germline CDR1 SGHAT, CDR2 FQDESV (reference sequence). CDR3 length: 13 residues. This CDR3 is CASSPIYWTEAFF. CDR3 nucleotides: TGTGCCAGCAGCCCGATCTATTGGACTGAAGCTTTCTTT.

This sequence joins TRBV24-1 and TRBJ2-1, with D perhaps given as TRBD1 or TRBD2 (5 bases each). Trimming left V 12 bases short and J 14 bases short, with 28 bases between. CDR1 is KGHDR, CDR2 SFDVKD, per germline. The CDR3 contains 14 residues. The CDR3 region has the DNA TGTGCCGCCTCAACTTCAGGAGGAACAGGACGAGAGTTCTTC. This translates into CAASTSGGTGREFF.

The J gene is TRBJ1-6, the V gene TRBV2, with D possibly TRBD1 on 6 matching bases. V dropped 11 bases and J dropped 7 bases, with 15 bases sitting between them. Per the germline V gene, CDR1 is SNHLY and CDR2 is FYNNEI. This CDR3 comprises 13 residues. CDR3 sequence: CACSQGTNSPLHF. In DNA, the CDR3 is TGTGCCTGTAGCCAGGGGACGAATTCACCCCTCCACTTT.

In its sample, this clonotype was seen a few times. This CDR3 fails to terminate in the conserved phenylalanine or tryptophan, so it likely reflects a read error. The chain joins TRBV7-2 to TRBJ1-6, with TRBD1 matching 10 bases. V dropped 5 bases and J dropped 7; count of bases not matched to a gene: 5. Germline CDR1 reads SGHTA; CDR2 reads FQGNSA. The CDR3 is 15 residues long. The CDR3 DNA reads as TGTGCCAGCAGCCCCGGGACAGGGGAAAATTCACCCCTCCACCTT. Translated: CASSPGTGENSPLHL.

This chain connects TRBV7-2 to TRBJ2-1; TRBD2 matches at 10 bases. This CDR3 is built from 16 residues. The germline V gene encodes CDR1 SGHTA and CDR2 FQGNSA. The V and J ends lost 0 bases and 4 bases, in that order; junction bases with no gene match: 3. CDR3 coding DNA: TGTGCCAGCAGCTTAGCCGGACTAGCGGATTACAATGAGCAGTTCTTC. It encodes CASSLAGLADYNEQFF.

Ten or more counts support this clonotype. The chain links TRBV19 to TRBJ1-3; a weak D match, TRBD1 (5 bases). CDR3 length: 17 residues. Trimming removed 5 bases from V and 3 bases from J, with 20 bases in between. Germline assignment: CDR1 LNHDA and CDR2 SQIVND (reference sequence). In DNA form, the CDR3 reads TGTGCCAGTAGTGTTCCGGGACGCCAGATTGATGGAAACACCATATATTTT. Translation gives CASSVPGRQIDGNTIYF.

Note on this clonotype: It may be a read error: a sequence one base away is much more abundant. V gene TRBV4-2 combines with J gene TRBJ2-1; 7 nucleotides match TRBD2. The CDR3 covers 15 residues. The germline gives CDR1 LGHNA, CDR2 YNFKEQ. V gave up 8 bases and J gave up 10 bases; unmatched junction bases: 17. The CDR3 DNA is TGTGCCAGCGGCCCTGCTAGCGGAGGGGACCAAGAGCAGTTCTTC. Protein: CASGPASGGDQEQFF.

The chain has TRBV19 and TRBJ2-5; no reliable D call. V was shortened by 4 bases and J by 2 bases, with 11 bases between the two germline ends. CDR3 length: 14 amino acids. Germline V lookup: CDR1 LNHDA, CDR2 SQIVND (reference sequence). CDR3 DNA: TGTGCCAGTAGTACCCGACACCTGCAAGAGACCCAGTACTTC. Translated: CASSTRHLQETQYF.

The rearrangement uses TRBV24-1 and TRBJ2-2; the D gene is possibly TRBD2 (6 bases). Germline V gene lookup returns CDR1 KGHDR and CDR2 SFDVKD. V was pared by 2 bases and J by 4 bases, with 16 bases between. The CDR3 runs to 17 residues. The CDR3 DNA follows: TGTGCCACCAGTGATTCACCAGGGAGGCGAAGCACCGGGGAGCTGTTTTTT. Its translation is CATSDSPGRRSTGELFF.

This clonotype was counted a few times. The chain employs TRBV7-6 and TRBJ1-6; D possibly corresponds to TRBD1 (5 bases). V was shortened by 9 bases and J by 7 bases, with 13 bases between the two germline ends. CDR3 length: 13 amino acids. CDR1 and CDR2 from the germline V gene are SGHVS and FNYEAQ. In nucleotides, the CDR3 is TGTGCCAGTACTGGGGCAGCCAATTCACCCCTCCACTTT. Amino acids: CASTGAANSPLHF.

A remark on this clonotype: The junction departs from germline at one end; a sequencing error may be responsible. The chain recombines TRBV10-3 with TRBJ2-7; perhaps TRBD2 as D (6 bases). Germline assignment: CDR1 ENHRY and CDR2 SYGVKD. The CDR3 runs 15 residues. As DNA, the CDR3 is TGTGCCAGCAGTTCCTCCGGGACTTCTAACTACGAGCAGTACTTC. It translates to CASSSSGTSNYEQYF.

As for this clonotype: A read error may account for a junction end that differs from germline. V usage is TRBV2 and J usage is TRBJ1-1; no clear D. This CDR3 region has 14 residues. Looked up from germline, CDR1 is SNHLY and CDR2 is FYNNEI. The chain's CDR3 is CASGEWTANTEAFF. The CDR3 DNA sequence: TGTGCCAGCGGTGAATGGACGGCGAATACTGAAGCCTTCTTT.

The chain links TRBV7-8 to TRBJ1-5; no reliable D call. This CDR3 spans 14 amino acids. V was clipped by 1 base and J by 6 bases, with 10 bases between them. CDR1 and CDR2 (germline): SGHVS, FQNEAQ. CDR3 DNA sequence: TGTGCCAGCAGCTTAGGGTGGGCGGTTCAGCCCCAGCATTTT. Translating it yields CASSLGWAVQPQHF.

The chain is built from TRBV5-1 and TRBJ2-2; TRBD2 matches at 10 bases. The CDR3 is made up of 15 amino acids. The germline CDR1 and CDR2 sequences are SGHRS and YFSETQ. The V segment lost 3 bases and the J segment 1 base; nucleotides outside the gene matches: 0. The CDR3 spells CASSWTSGNTGELFF. CDR3 sequence (DNA): TGCGCCAGCAGCTGGACTAGCGGGAACACCGGGGAGCTGTTTTTT.

As regards this clonotype: A much larger clone differs by one base, so this may be a read error. This chain joins TRBV5-1 and TRBJ2-7; D perhaps matches TRBD1 (5 bases). The DNA end favors TRBJ2-5, so the J call may be wrong. This CDR3 spans 16 amino acids. The germline V gene encodes CDR1 SGHRS and CDR2 YFSETQ. CDR3 bases: TGCACCAGCAGCTTGGATCAGGGCCGGAGATGGGAGACCCAGTACTTC. As protein: CTSSLDQGRRWETQYF.

This clonotype was observed many times. The chain employs TRBV3-1 and TRBJ1-1; 7 bases are shared with TRBD1. The CDR3 consists of 13 residues. The ends lost 4 bases at V and 4 bases at J; junction bases unmatched: 3. Germline-derived CDR1 and CDR2 are LGHDT and YNNKEL (reference sequence). CDR3 nucleotide sequence: TGTGCCAGCAGCCTACAGGGGATCACTGAAGCTTTCTTT. Translation gives CASSLQGITEAFF.

With respect to this clonotype: The germline gene is not matched at one end of the junction; a read error may be the cause. The rearrangement joins TRBV20-1 to TRBJ1-2; D unresolved. The CDR3 covers 11 residues. Germline V gene lookup returns CDR1 DFQATT and CDR2 SNEGSKA (reference sequence). The CDR3 nucleotides read TGCAGTGTCGGAGGCTTTTATGGCCACACCTTC. This encodes CSVGGFYGHTF.

This clonotype was detected once. The V gene is TRBV24-1, the J gene TRBJ1-2; the D is unclear. Looked up from germline, CDR1 is KGHDR and CDR2 is SFDVKD. This CDR3 has 12 residues. Trimming pared 2 bases from V and 8 bases from J, leaving 8 bases between. CDR3 loop: CATSDWDGGYTF. The CDR3 nucleotides are TGTGCCACCAGTGATTGGGATGGGGGCTACACCTTC.

This clonotype was seen only a few times. Mismatch with germline at one junction end may stem from a read error. CDR3: CASSQEAEGVGLPYEQYF. In nucleotides, the CDR3 is TGCGCCAGCAGCCAAGAGGCAGAGGGAGTGGGCCTCCCCTACGAGCAGTACTTC. The rearrangement uses TRBV7-8 and TRBJ2-7, with a possible D match to TRBD2 (5 bases). Germline CDR1 reads SGHVS; CDR2 reads FQNEAQ. This CDR3 is built from 18 residues.

This clonotype occurred many times. The V gene is TRBV10-3, the J gene TRBJ1-5, with TRBD1 matching over 8 bases. V shed 0 bases and J 7 bases; nucleotides not matched to a gene: 8. Germline-derived CDR1 and CDR2 are ENHRY and SYGVKD. CDR3 size: 16 residues. CDR3 protein: CAISESAGQDAQPQHF. CDR3 nucleotide sequence: TGTGCCATCAGTGAGTCAGCGGGACAGGACGCCCAGCCCCAGCATTTT.

This clonotype was seen more than once but under ten times. The rearrangement links TRBV3-1 to TRBJ1-4, with 8 bases lining up with TRBD1. The germline V gene has CDR1 LGHDT and CDR2 YNNKEL (reference sequence). Trimming took 1 base from V and 7 from J; bases not matched to a gene: 8. The CDR3 runs 16 residues. The DNA for the CDR3 is TGTGCCAGCAGCCAAGGAATGGCAGGGGGCGGTGAAAAACTGTTTTTT. Amino acids: CASSQGMAGGGEKLFF.

The CDR3 reads CSARALEGTHYTQYF. The CDR3 coding sequence is TGCAGTGCTAGGGCCCTGGAGGGCACACACTATACGCAGTATTTT. V gene TRBV20-1 combines with J gene TRBJ2-3, with D possibly matching TRBD2 (6 bases). In germline, CDR1 is DFQATT, CDR2 SNEGSKA (reference sequence). V was trimmed by 3 bases and J by 7 bases, leaving 20 bases between them. This CDR3 region has 15 residues.